A single sample is the source of the 14 T cell receptor beta chains below, sequenced in a study of blood T cell repertoires in COVID-19. TCRdb keeps only in-frame clones here, not all; method: immunoSEQ multiplex PCR. The sample consists of 30,000 or so clones, 85% to 90% of them appearing once. Input material: peripheral blood. The receptors were gathered from a human donor in a cohort sampled during active COVID-19.

V and J are TRBV13 and TRBJ2-7, with D unresolved. CDR3 length equals 11 residues. Germline V gives CDR1 PRHDT, CDR2 FYEKMQ (reference sequence). With 1 base removed from V and 6 bases from J, the gap between germline ends came to 4 bases. Here the CDR3 reads CASSLVSEQYF. The CDR3 DNA sequence: TGTGCCAGCAGCTTAGTCTCCGAGCAGTACTTC.

The chain recombines TRBV4-3 with TRBJ2-7, with 7 positions matching TRBD2. This CDR3 is 20 amino acids long. The V and J ends lost 1 base and 2 bases, in that order; junction bases with no gene match: 20. CDR1 and CDR2 from the germline V gene are LGHNA and YSLEER. The CDR3 coding sequence is TGCGCCAGCAGCCAAGGGTGGGAGGGGACTGGGGAACAGTACACCTACGAGCAGTACTTC. Translation: CASSQGWEGTGEQYTYEQYF.

This clone was counted once. The rearrangement joins TRBV11-2 to TRBJ2-5; TRBD2 matches 10 bases. With V trimmed by 5 bases and J by 1 base, 10 bases remained unmatched. The CDR3 is made up of 17 amino acids. From germline, CDR1 is SGHAT and CDR2 FQNNGV. CDR3 coding DNA: TGTGCCAGCAGCCTTAGCGGGGGGCTACCTTCCCAAGAGACCCAGTACTTC. Translation gives CASSLSGGLPSQETQYF. The whole variable domain, remainder taken from reference TRBV11-2 and TRBJ2-5, is EAGVAQSPRYKIIEKRQSVAFWCNPISGHATLYWYQQILGQGPKLLIQFQNNGVVDDSQLPKDRFSAERLKGVDSTLKIQPAKLEDSAVYLCASSLSGGLPSQETQYFGPGTRLLVL.

The J gene is TRBJ1-2, the V gene TRBV20-1; D remains unclear. The CDR3 length is 14 residues. V was clipped by 3 bases and J by 0 bases, with 11 bases between them. The germline V gene has CDR1 DFQATT and CDR2 SNEGSKA (reference sequence). In DNA form, the CDR3 reads TGCAGTGCTAGTTTCGGGGTGGCTAACTATGGCTACACCTTC. This gives the protein CSASFGVANYGYTF.

The chain combines TRBV4-2 with TRBJ2-7, with a possible D match to TRBD2 (7 bases). The V end lost 0 bases, the J end lost 3 bases, and 15 bases lay between the germline ends. There are 16 residues in the CDR3. Looked up from germline, CDR1 is LGHNA and CDR2 is YNFKEQ. The CDR3 sequence is CASSQDIRGAIYEQYF. The CDR3 DNA sequence: TGTGCCAGCAGCCAAGATATACGGGGGGCTATCTACGAGCAGTACTTC.

The V gene is TRBV18, the J gene TRBJ2-3, with D possibly TRBD2 on 7 matching bases. Trimming stripped 2 bases from V and 0 bases from J, with 9 bases between. Germline CDR1 KGHSH, CDR2 LQKENI. This CDR3 is built from 15 residues. The CDR3 here is CASSPGGASTDTQYF. The CDR3 DNA reads TGTGCCAGCTCACCAGGGGGGGCAAGCACAGATACGCAGTATTTT.

CDR3 DNA sequence: TGTGCCAGCAGCGCCACTAGCGGGGGATCCCAAGAGACCCAGTACTTC. As protein: CASSATSGGSQETQYF. V gene TRBV9 combines with J gene TRBJ2-5, with TRBD2 matching over 11 bases. Germline loops: CDR1 SGDLS, CDR2 YYNGEE. The J segment lost 1 base and the V segment lost 3 bases, leaving 5 bases of the junction unmatched. The CDR3 is made up of 16 amino acids.

J is TRBJ2-6 and V is TRBV27; D unresolved. The CDR3 sequence is 13 residues long. V was clipped by 5 bases and J by 4 bases, with 6 bases between them. Germline-derived CDR1 and CDR2 are MNHEY and SMNVEV (reference sequence). CDR3 coding DNA: TGTGCCAGCAGTCGAGGAGGGGCCAACGTCCTGACTTTC. Its translation is CASSRGGANVLTF.

The chain has TRBV4-1 and TRBJ2-7; 8 bases agree with TRBD1. Losses at the gene ends were 4 bases for V and 4 bases for J; bases not matched to a gene: 0. The CDR3 length is 12 residues. In germline, CDR1 is MGHRA, CDR2 YSYEKL. CDR3 residues: CASSRDRYEQYF. CDR3 sequence (DNA): TGCGCCAGCAGCCGGGACAGGTACGAGCAGTACTTC.

The chain carries TRBV10-3 and TRBJ1-2; D remains ambiguous. The CDR3 totals 14 residues. V lost 8 bases to trimming and J lost 0 bases, with 13 bases between them. CDR1 ENHRY and CDR2 SYGVKD come from the germline V gene. CDR3 DNA sequence: TGTGCCATCGACCCGGGAACCTCTAACTATGGCTACACCTTC. Its translation: CAIDPGTSNYGYTF.

The chain has TRBV21-1 and TRBJ2-7; the table gives TRBD1 as D, unverified against the DNA. TRBV21-1 is a pseudogene. CDR3 length: 20 amino acids. The CDR3 loop is CASSKERGTTGKTGSYEQYF. Written as DNA, the CDR3 is TGTGCCAGCAGCAAAGAAAGAGGAACAACAGGGAAAACGGGCTCCTACGAGCAGTACTTC.

V is TRBV7-3 and J is TRBJ2-3; 7 nucleotides line up with TRBD2. The CDR3 is made up of 14 amino acids. Germline assignment: CDR1 SGHTA and CDR2 FQGTGA. V shed 2 bases and J 6 bases; nucleotides not matched to a gene: 5. The CDR3: CASSLGGGYDTQYF. The CDR3 DNA reads as TGTGCCAGCAGCTTAGGCGGGGGTTATGATACGCAGTATTTT.

This chain joins TRBV2 and TRBJ2-5, with D possibly matching TRBD2 (5 bases). The ends were cut back, 4 bases at V and 2 bases at J, with 8 bases in the middle. The CDR3 totals 13 residues. Germline CDR1 and CDR2: SNHLY and FYNNEI. The CDR3 loop is CASSGEIQETQYF. In DNA form, the CDR3 reads TGTGCCAGCAGTGGGGAGATTCAAGAGACCCAGTACTTC.

This clone was observed a single time. The rearrangement uses TRBV5-1 and TRBJ2-7; no clear D. This CDR3 spans 14 amino acids. V gave up 0 bases and J gave up 2 bases, with 9 bases separating them. The germline gives CDR1 SGHRS, CDR2 YFSETQ. This CDR3 reads CASSLDRTAYEQYF. The CDR3 nucleotides are TGCGCCAGCAGCTTGGACCGCACGGCCTACGAGCAGTACTTC.